The rows below give T cell receptor beta chains drawn from one sample of a study of cytomegalovirus exposure and HLA in healthy donors. Method: immunoSEQ multiplex PCR; TCRdb's copy keeps in-frame clones and lacks some. Here the sample spans roughly 110,000 clones, 60% to 80% being singletons. Source material: PBMCs. The receptors come from a man aged 18 to 30 in good health and CMV-seronegative. The CDR3 runs from the conserved cysteine through the conserved F or W. D genes are given only for firm matches. Part of the rows lack a size; the others show once, few, many or a class for expanded clones.

CDR3 DNA: TGTGCCAGAAGCTTGGAACAGATGAACACTGAAGCTTTCTTT
CDR3 protein: CARSLEQMNTEAFF
J gene: TRBJ1-1
D gene: -
clone size: -
V gene: TRBV5-3

CDR3 DNA: TGTGCCAGCAGTACAAGGGGGGACAGGGGCAATGGCTACACCTTC
CDR3 protein: CASSTRGDRGNGYTF
J gene: TRBJ1-2
D gene: TRBD1
clone size: -
V gene: TRBV6-1

CDR3 DNA: TGCGCCAGCAGCTTCATCGACAGGACGGCCTCCTACGAGCAGTACTTC
CDR3 protein: CASSFIDRTASYEQYF
J gene: TRBJ2-7
D gene: -
clone size: -
V gene: TRBV5-1

CDR3 DNA: TGCGCCAGCAGCCACCCCAGGGAGGGCACTGAAGCTTTCTTT
CDR3 protein: CASSHPREGTEAFF
J gene: TRBJ1-1
D gene: -
clone size: -
V gene: TRBV4-1

CDR3 DNA: TGTGCCAGCAGCTTAGCGGCTTCCCGGGAGACCCAGTACTTC
CDR3 protein: CASSLAASRETQYF
J gene: TRBJ2-5
D gene: -
clone size: -
V gene: TRBV5-4

CDR3 DNA: TGCGCCAGCAGCCAAGATATGGGACAGGGGACATATGGCTACACCTTC
CDR3 protein: CASSQDMGQGTYGYTF
J gene: TRBJ1-2
D gene: TRBD1
clone size: few
V gene: TRBV4-3

CDR3 DNA: TGTGCCAGCAGTGATCCCCTGGACAGGGGGAACACCATATATTTT
CDR3 protein: CASSDPLDRGNTIYF
J gene: TRBJ1-3
D gene: TRBD1
clone size: -
V gene: TRBV25-1

CDR3 DNA: TGCGCCAGCAGCTTGGGGGACTACACCGGGGAGCTGTTTTTT
CDR3 protein: CASSLGDYTGELFF
J gene: TRBJ2-2
D gene: -
clone size: -
V gene: TRBV5-1

CDR3 DNA: TGTGCCAGCAGCCGGGACAGACTTGCCGGGGAGCTGTTTTTT
CDR3 protein: CASSRDRLAGELFF
J gene: TRBJ2-2
D gene: TRBD1
clone size: -
V gene: TRBV6-6

CDR3 DNA: TGTGCTAGCAGCCCCACTTCGACAGGGCGCACCGGGGAGCTGTTTTTT
CDR3 protein: CASSPTSTGRTGELFF
J gene: TRBJ2-2
D gene: TRBD1
clone size: -
V gene: TRBV7-7

CDR3 DNA: TGTGCCAGCAGCGCACAGGGGACTAGCACAGATACGCAGTATTTT
CDR3 protein: CASSAQGTSTDTQYF
J gene: TRBJ2-3
D gene: -
clone size: -
V gene: TRBV7-3

CDR3 DNA: TGTGCCAGCAGTGAAGGGACAGGGGGCGCTAAGAGGTCTGAAGCTTTCTTT
CDR3 protein: CASSEGTGGAKRSEAFF
J gene: TRBJ1-1
D gene: TRBD1
clone size: few
V gene: TRBV6-1

CDR3 DNA: TGCGCCAGCAGCCAAGATAGAGGGGGGGCAGATACGCAGTATTTT
CDR3 protein: CASSQDRGGADTQYF
J gene: TRBJ2-3
D gene: -
clone size: -
V gene: TRBV4-3

CDR3 DNA: TGTGCCAGCAGTCCAGGGGGCGCCTATGGCTACACCTTC
CDR3 protein: CASSPGGAYGYTF
J gene: TRBJ1-2
D gene: TRBD1
clone size: -
V gene: TRBV6-5

CDR3 DNA: TGTGCCAGTGGCGCGGGGGGGAATAGGCCTGGGGCCAACGTCCTGACTTTC
CDR3 protein: CASGAGGNRPGANVLTF
J gene: TRBJ2-6
D gene: TRBD2
clone size: -
V gene: TRBV19

CDR3 DNA: TGTGCCAGCAGCTTAGTCGGGAACACTGAAGCTTTCTTT
CDR3 protein: CASSLVGNTEAFF
J gene: TRBJ1-1
D gene: -
clone size: -
V gene: TRBV7-2

CDR3 DNA: TGTGCCAGCAGCCCCCGGACAGCGAACACTGAAGCTTTCTTT
CDR3 protein: CASSPRTANTEAFF
J gene: TRBJ1-1
D gene: -
clone size: -
V gene: TRBV9

CDR3 DNA: TGCGCCAGCAGCTTGGGCGGGGACCGCACAGATACGCAGTATTTT
CDR3 protein: CASSLGGDRTDTQYF
J gene: TRBJ2-3
D gene: -
clone size: few
V gene: TRBV5-1

CDR3 DNA: TGTGCCAGCTCATCGGGGACAGGGTCCTACGAGCAGTACTTC
CDR3 protein: CASSSGTGSYEQYF
J gene: TRBJ2-7
D gene: TRBD1
clone size: once
V gene: TRBV18

CDR3 DNA: TGTGCCAGCAGCTCGGGCGAAAGGGGGGGCCGCGCAGATACGCAGTATTTT
CDR3 protein: CASSSGERGGRADTQYF
J gene: TRBJ2-3
D gene: -
clone size: -
V gene: TRBV5-4

CDR3 DNA: TGTGCCAGCAGCTTAGGGCCAGGGCCATCGATAAACTTT
CDR3 protein: CASSLGPGPSINF
J gene: TRBJ2-3
D gene: -
clone size: -
V gene: TRBV7-9

CDR3 DNA: TGTGCCACGGCTGAGGGGACTCAAAACACCATATATTTT
CDR3 protein: CATAEGTQNTIYF
J gene: TRBJ1-3
D gene: -
clone size: -
V gene: TRBV6-6

CDR3 DNA: TGTGCCAGCAGCGATACCATAGCCCTACATTTACCCTACGAGCAGTACTTC
CDR3 protein: CASSDTIALHLPYEQYF
J gene: TRBJ2-7
D gene: -
clone size: once
V gene: TRBV21-1

CDR3 DNA: TGTGCCAGCAGTGAAGCCGGCAGGGCCTATGGCTACACCTTC
CDR3 protein: CASSEAGRAYGYTF
J gene: TRBJ1-2
D gene: -
clone size: once
V gene: TRBV2

CDR3 DNA: TGTGCCAGTAGTTCCAGACGACTTGCAACTAATGAAAAACTGTTTTTT
CDR3 protein: CASSSRRLATNEKLFF
J gene: TRBJ1-4
D gene: -
clone size: -
V gene: TRBV19

CDR3 DNA: TGTGCCAGCAGTGGGACTCTTGGGGACGAGCAGTACTTC
CDR3 protein: CASSGTLGDEQYF
J gene: TRBJ2-7
D gene: -
clone size: -
V gene: TRBV6-5

CDR3 DNA: TGCAGCGTTCGCTGGGACAGTATTACTGAAGCTTTCTTT
CDR3 protein: CSVRWDSITEAFF
J gene: TRBJ1-1
D gene: TRBD1
clone size: -
V gene: TRBV29-1

CDR3 DNA: TGTGCCAGCAGTCTACAGGGGACCCAGTACTTC
CDR3 protein: CASSLQGTQYF
J gene: TRBJ2-5
D gene: -
clone size: -
V gene: TRBV6-5

CDR3 DNA: -
CDR3 protein: CASSSSGGNYEQYF
J gene: TRBJ2-7
D gene: -
clone size: -
V gene: TRBV5-4

CDR3 DNA: TGCAGTGCTAGTGGCAACAATGAGCAGTTCTTC
CDR3 protein: CSASGNNEQFF
J gene: TRBJ2-1
D gene: -
clone size: -
V gene: TRBV20-1

CDR3 DNA: TGTGCCAGCAGGATCAGGGGGCAGGGAGGCGAGCAGTACTTC
CDR3 protein: CASRIRGQGGEQYF
J gene: TRBJ2-7
D gene: TRBD1
clone size: few
V gene: TRBV6-1

CDR3 DNA: TGCGCCAGCAGCTTGCGGACATCATCTGGCTACACCTTC
CDR3 protein: CASSLRTSSGYTF
J gene: TRBJ1-2
D gene: -
clone size: once
V gene: TRBV5-1

CDR3 DNA: TGTGCCAGCAGCTTAGGTGGTCCCCCCTTCCTATATGGCTACACCTTC
CDR3 protein: CASSLGGPPFLYGYTF
J gene: TRBJ1-2
D gene: -
clone size: -
V gene: TRBV7-8